The 27 T cell receptor beta chains reported below all come from one sample, sequenced in a study of cytomegalovirus exposure and HLA in healthy donors. Researchers ran the PCR with 60 Vbeta and 13 Jbeta primers. The assay was immunoSEQ multiplex PCR, and TCRdb's table has in-frame clones only and misses some. Of about 120,000 clones listed, approximately 76% are singletons. Input material: PBMCs. Every receptor here comes from a man in his 60s in good health and CMV-seropositive.

The V call is TRBV5-6, the J call TRBJ2-3; D is unclear. From germline, CDR1 is SGHDT and CDR2 YYEEEE. V was pared by 2 bases and J by 0 bases, with 7 bases between. The CDR3 has 14 residues. The CDR3 DNA reads as TGTGCCAGCAGCTTACCCGGGAGCACAGATACGCAGTATTTT. Residues: CASSLPGSTDTQYF.

The chain recombines TRBV28 with TRBJ1-5; 9 nucleotides align to TRBD1. The germline V gene encodes CDR1 MDHEN and CDR2 SYDVKM. The V gene end was trimmed by 5 bases and the J gene end by 0 bases; junction bases not matched to a gene: 14. The CDR3 is 19 amino acids. As DNA, the CDR3 is TGTGCCAGCAGTGGGACAGGGTTACGGCACCTCAATAGCAATCAGCCCCAGCATTTT. It codes for CASSGTGLRHLNSNQPQHF.

This clone was seen once. This chain joins TRBV5-6 and TRBJ1-2, with TRBD1 identical over 11 bases. After removal of 2 bases from V and 7 bases from J, the junction contained 13 bases not matched to a gene. CDR3 size: 17 residues. Looked up from germline, CDR1 is SGHDT and CDR2 is YYEEEE. The chain's CDR3 is CASSLGISGQGVGGYTF. The CDR3 DNA reads as TGTGCCAGCAGCTTAGGGATATCGGGACAGGGGGTCGGTGGCTACACCTTC.

In its sample, this clone was seen a few times. The genes are TRBV28 and TRBJ1-2, with a weak D call TRBD1 (5 bases). Per germline, CDR1 MDHEN and CDR2 SYDVKM. This CDR3 has 11 residues. Trimming took 3 bases from V and 8 from J, leaving 7 bases between them. Here the CDR3 DNA reads TGTGCCAGCAGTTTTCACAGGGGCTACACCTTC. It codes for CASSFHRGYTF.

This clone was detected a few times. The chain couples TRBV7-9 to TRBJ2-1; TRBD1 matches 7 bases. The junction had 15 bases not matched to a gene; V was cut back by 5 bases and J by 11 bases. The CDR3 has 15 amino acids. Germline CDR1 SEHNR, CDR2 FQNEAQ (reference sequence). The CDR3 loop reads CASSTRQGVRLQQFF. CDR3 DNA sequence: TGTGCCAGCAGCACCCGCCAGGGGGTAAGACTTCAGCAGTTCTTC.

The V gene is TRBV6-4, the J gene TRBJ1-1; D uncertain. The CDR3 loop spans 14 amino acids. The germline V and J ends were trimmed by 3 bases and 3 bases, with 11 bases remaining between them. Per the germline V gene, CDR1 is MRHNA and CDR2 is SNTAGT. The CDR3 loop is CASSESGGYTEAFF. The CDR3 DNA follows: TGTGCCAGCAGTGAATCAGGCGGGTACACTGAAGCTTTCTTT.

This sequence joins TRBV29-1 and TRBJ2-7; perhaps TRBD1 as D (6 bases). Germline CDR1 reads SQVTM; CDR2 reads ANQGSEA. This CDR3 region has 12 residues. V was pared by 8 bases and J by 1 base, with 12 bases between. The CDR3 protein is CSIRDTSYEQYF. The CDR3 DNA sequence: TGCAGCATCCGGGACACTTCCTACGAGCAGTACTTC.

The chain combines TRBV6-1 with TRBJ1-5; 9 bases agree with TRBD1. Germline CDR1 and CDR2: MNHNS and SASEGT. The CDR3 consists of 16 residues. The ends lost 4 bases at V and 7 bases at J; junction bases unmatched: 11. This chain's CDR3 is CASSGPDRGERQPQHF. The CDR3 nucleotides read TGTGCCAGCAGTGGCCCGGACAGGGGAGAGCGGCAGCCCCAGCATTTT.

The rearrangement joins TRBV19 to TRBJ1-2, with 8 positions matching TRBD1. Germline V gene lookup returns CDR1 LNHDA and CDR2 SQIVND (reference sequence). V shed 0 bases, J shed 4 bases, and the junction held 10 bases outside the gene matches. This CDR3 has 17 residues. CDR3 DNA sequence: TGTGCCAGTAGTATAGATCGGTCTGGGACAGGCTTCTATGGCTACACCTTC. It specifies CASSIDRSGTGFYGYTF.

J is TRBJ2-7 and V is TRBV30, with D perhaps TRBD2 (6 bases). Germline-derived CDR1 and CDR2 are GTSNPN and SVGIG (reference sequence). The V gene lost 3 bases and the J gene lost 2 bases, with 17 bases spanning the gap. The CDR3 is 15 amino acids. The CDR3: CAWRPGVFSPYEQYF. The CDR3 DNA follows: TGTGCCTGGAGGCCGGGGGTTTTCAGTCCCTACGAGCAGTACTTC.

The rearrangement links TRBV6-1 to TRBJ1-6; D ambiguous. V lost 5 bases, J lost 7 bases, and 9 bases lay in between. Germline CDR1 reads MNHNS; CDR2 reads SASEGT. The CDR3 runs to 13 residues. The CDR3 is CASSNGGNSPLHF. In DNA, the CDR3 is TGTGCCAGCAGTAACGGCGGGAATTCACCCCTCCACTTT.

The chain couples TRBV9 to TRBJ1-6; 7 positions agree with TRBD1. The CDR3 is 15 residues long. With V trimmed by 4 bases and J by 5 bases, 6 bases remained unmatched. The V gene's germline CDR1 is SGDLS and CDR2 YYNGEE. In DNA, the CDR3 is TGTGCCAGCAGCCGCCGGGACAGTAATAATTCACCCCTCCACTTT. This gives the protein CASSRRDSNNSPLHF.

This clone appeared a single time. For the CDR3, the DNA is TGTGCCAGCAGTTTAGGGAGGGGGCAAGAGACCCAGTACTTC. Translated, it gives CASSLGRGQETQYF. The chain uses TRBV27 and TRBJ2-5; TRBD2 might be the D (7 bases). The CDR3 is 14 residues long. Germline-derived CDR1 and CDR2 are MNHEY and SMNVEV (reference sequence). With 2 bases removed from V and 2 bases from J, the gap between germline ends came to 9 bases.

The chain couples TRBV18 to TRBJ1-3; TRBD1 aligns across 7 bases. CDR1 and CDR2 (germline): KGHSH, LQKENI. After removal of 10 bases from V and 4 bases from J, the junction contained 7 bases not matched to a gene. This CDR3 comprises 13 residues. The CDR3 reads CANTRDSGNTIYF. CDR3 in DNA: TGTGCCAATACCCGGGACAGCGGAAACACCATATATTTT. Based on the CDR3 plus reference TRBV18 and TRBJ1-3, the full variable domain is NAGVMQNPRHLVRRRGQEARLRCSPMKGHSHVYWYRQLPEEGLKFMVYLQKENIIDESGMPKERFSAEFPKEGPSILRIQQVVRGDSAAYFCANTRDSGNTIYFGEGSWLTVV.

The V gene is TRBV7-3, the J gene TRBJ2-1; D perhaps matches TRBD1 (7 bases). The germline gives CDR1 SGHTA, CDR2 FQGTGA. The CDR3 is 14 amino acids. V lost 2 bases and J 7 bases, leaving 12 bases between the germline ends. The CDR3 DNA sequence: TGTGCCAGCAGCTTATATGCAGGGGGGAATGAGCAGTTCTTC. Its translation is CASSLYAGGNEQFF.

The chain has TRBV19 and TRBJ1-6; D may be TRBD1 (5 bases). The CDR3 spans 12 residues. Trimming stripped 5 bases from V and 11 bases from J, with 10 bases between. CDR1 is LNHDA, CDR2 SQIVND, per germline (reference sequence). CDR3 in DNA: TGTGCCAGTAGTTTCCCGACAGCACCCCTCCACTTT. Encoded protein: CASSFPTAPLHF.

This clone was picked up one time. The chain uses TRBV7-9 and TRBJ1-6; unclear D gene. Trimming removed 5 bases from V and 8 bases from J, with 16 bases in between. Germline values: CDR1 SEHNR, CDR2 FQNEAQ (reference sequence). The CDR3 has 15 residues. The CDR3 DNA is TGTGCCAGCAGCCCGCCTGAGGGTGAAGATTCACCCCTCCACTTT. Protein sequence: CASSPPEGEDSPLHF.

The chain is built from TRBV7-3 and TRBJ2-3, with TRBD2 matching 8 bases. This CDR3 has 14 residues. Trimming took 1 base from V and 14 from J; bases not matched to a gene: 11. CDR1 and CDR2 from the germline V gene are SGHTA and FQGTGA. The CDR3 here is CASSLIGGADYTYF. Here the CDR3 DNA reads TGTGCCAGCAGCTTAATCGGGGGGGCCGATTATACGTATTTT.

The chain uses TRBV7-6 and TRBJ2-7, with TRBD2 identical over 9 bases. Germline V CDR1 and CDR2: SGHVS, FNYEAQ. The CDR3 has 15 residues. The ends lost 1 base at V and 2 bases at J; junction bases unmatched: 3. The CDR3 bases are TGTGCCAGCAGCTTAGAGGCGGGAGGGCCCTACGAGCAGTACTTC. Translation: CASSLEAGGPYEQYF.

This chain uses TRBV5-1 with TRBJ2-2; the D gene is possibly TRBD1 (6 bases). The CDR3 has 15 residues. The V end was cut by 4 bases, the J end by 0 bases, with 10 bases between. CDR1 is SGHRS and CDR2 is YFSETQ in the germline V gene. The DNA of the CDR3 is TGCGCCAGCAGCCCCGGGACATCGAACACCGGGGAGCTGTTTTTT. Translated, it gives CASSPGTSNTGELFF.

The gene calls are TRBV6-1 and TRBJ2-5, with 7 nucleotides matching TRBD2. The CDR3 runs 16 residues. CDR1 is MNHNS, CDR2 SASEGT, per germline. J was trimmed by 5 bases and V by 4 bases; bases with no gene match: 13. CDR3 coding DNA: TGTGCCAGCAGTGGCGCAGCGGGGACGCCACAGGAGACCCAGTACTTC. It yields the protein CASSGAAGTPQETQYF.

The genes are TRBV11-3 and TRBJ2-7; 7 nucleotides line up with TRBD1. The V gene end was trimmed by 5 bases and the J gene end by 5 bases; junction bases not matched to a gene: 9. The CDR3 extends over 14 amino acids. Per germline, CDR1 SGHNT and CDR2 YENEEA. The CDR3 sequence is CASSLRQGSDEQYF. CDR3 coding DNA: TGTGCCAGCAGCCTTCGACAGGGAAGCGACGAGCAGTACTTC.

Of note for this clone: One end of the junction does not line up with germline, which may come from a read error. V gene TRBV4-2 combines with J gene TRBJ2-4; 7 bases match TRBD1. Germline V lookup: CDR1 LGHNA, CDR2 YNFKEQ. This CDR3 spans 18 amino acids. The CDR3 sequence: CASSQLGPRQGPKNSQYF. For the CDR3, the DNA is TGTGCCAGCAGCCAATTGGGGCCCCGACAGGGCCCCAAAAACAGTCAGTACTTC.

V is TRBV2 and J is TRBJ2-5; weak D call: TRBD1 (5 bases). Germline CDR1 and CDR2: SNHLY and FYNNEI. There are 14 residues in the CDR3. V lost 4 bases to trimming and J lost 1 base, with 10 bases between them. In DNA, the CDR3 is TGTGCCAGCAGTGGCAGGGCCTTCCAAGAGACCCAGTACTTC. It yields the protein CASSGRAFQETQYF.

The chain recombines TRBV7-8 with TRBJ2-1; D might be TRBD1 (6 bases). This CDR3 region has 14 residues. Trimming removed 0 bases from V and 9 bases from J, with 12 bases in between. Germline V CDR1 and CDR2: SGHVS, FQNEAQ. The CDR3 region is CASSLARVGGEQFF. The CDR3 DNA reads as TGTGCCAGCAGCTTAGCTAGGGTAGGGGGTGAGCAGTTCTTC.

The chain has TRBV19 and TRBJ2-7; 8 nucleotides match TRBD2. The V segment lost 3 bases and the J segment 6 bases; nucleotides outside the gene matches: 13. The CDR3 is made up of 16 amino acids. Per germline, CDR1 LNHDA and CDR2 SQIVND (reference sequence). Here the CDR3 reads CASSMAGTRGEGEQYF. DNA for the CDR3: TGTGCCAGTAGTATGGCCGGGACTAGAGGTGAGGGCGAGCAGTACTTC.

This sequence joins TRBV5-4 and TRBJ2-3; TRBD2 matches 8 bases. The CDR3 totals 14 residues. V trimming: 2 bases; J trimming: 4 bases; junction bases outside the gene matches: 3. CDR1 and CDR2 (germline): SGHNT, YYREEE (reference sequence). The CDR3 region is CASSFRGGPDTQYF. The CDR3 bases are TGTGCCAGCAGCTTTCGCGGGGGGCCAGATACGCAGTATTTT.